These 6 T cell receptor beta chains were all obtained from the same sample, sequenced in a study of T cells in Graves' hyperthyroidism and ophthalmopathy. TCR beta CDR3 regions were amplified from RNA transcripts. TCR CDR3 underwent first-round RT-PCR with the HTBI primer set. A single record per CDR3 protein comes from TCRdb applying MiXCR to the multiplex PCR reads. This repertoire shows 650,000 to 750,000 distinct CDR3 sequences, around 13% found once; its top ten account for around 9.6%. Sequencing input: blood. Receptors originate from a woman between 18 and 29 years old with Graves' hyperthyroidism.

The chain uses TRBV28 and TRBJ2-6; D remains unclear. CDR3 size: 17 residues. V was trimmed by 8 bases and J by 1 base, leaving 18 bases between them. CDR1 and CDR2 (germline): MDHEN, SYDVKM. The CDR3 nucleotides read TGTGCCAGCCGTCGCGGCGTTTTACGGTCTGGGGCCAACGTCCTGACTTTC. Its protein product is CASRRGVLRSGANVLTF.

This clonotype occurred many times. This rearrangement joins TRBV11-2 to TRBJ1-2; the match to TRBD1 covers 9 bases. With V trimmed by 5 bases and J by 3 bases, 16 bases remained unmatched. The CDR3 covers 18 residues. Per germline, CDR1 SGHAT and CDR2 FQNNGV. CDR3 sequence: CASSPFYSGTGSYYGYTF. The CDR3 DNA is TGTGCCAGCAGCCCTTTTTACTCCGGGACAGGGTCCTACTATGGCTACACCTTC.

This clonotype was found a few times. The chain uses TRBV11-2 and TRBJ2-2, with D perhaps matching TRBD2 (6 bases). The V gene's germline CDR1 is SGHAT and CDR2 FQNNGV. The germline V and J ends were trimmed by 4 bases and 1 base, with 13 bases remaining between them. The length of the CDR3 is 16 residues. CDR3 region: CASSSKGGRNTGELFF. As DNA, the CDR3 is TGTGCCAGCAGCTCCAAGGGAGGACGGAACACCGGGGAGCTGTTTTTT. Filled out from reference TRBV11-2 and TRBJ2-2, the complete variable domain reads EAGVAQSPRYKIIEKRQSVAFWCNPISGHATLYWYQQILGQGPKLLIQFQNNGVVDDSQLPKDRFSAERLKGVDSTLKIQPAKLEDSAVYLCASSSKGGRNTGELFFGEGSRLTVL.

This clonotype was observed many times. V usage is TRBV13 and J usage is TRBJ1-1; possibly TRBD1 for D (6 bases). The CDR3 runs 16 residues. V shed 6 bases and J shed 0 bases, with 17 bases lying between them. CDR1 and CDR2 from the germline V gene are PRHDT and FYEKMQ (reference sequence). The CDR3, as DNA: TGTGCCAGCAGTCCTGAACAGGGAAACATGAACACTGAAGCTTTCTTT. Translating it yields CASSPEQGNMNTEAFF.

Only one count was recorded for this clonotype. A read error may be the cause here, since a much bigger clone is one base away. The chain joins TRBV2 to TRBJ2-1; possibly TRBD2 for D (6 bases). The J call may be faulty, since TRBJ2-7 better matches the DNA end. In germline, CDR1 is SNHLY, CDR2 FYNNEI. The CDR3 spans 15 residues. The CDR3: CASTGGTPDNNEQYF. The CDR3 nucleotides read TGTGCCAGCACTGGCGGGACCCCTGACAACAATGAGCAGTACTTC.

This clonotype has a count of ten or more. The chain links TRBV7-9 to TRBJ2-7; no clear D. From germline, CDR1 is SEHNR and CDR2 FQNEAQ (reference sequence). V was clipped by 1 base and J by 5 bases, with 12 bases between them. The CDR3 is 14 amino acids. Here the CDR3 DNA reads TGTGCCAGCAGCTTAGGGGATCTAGTGGACGAGCAGTACTTC. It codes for CASSLGDLVDEQYF. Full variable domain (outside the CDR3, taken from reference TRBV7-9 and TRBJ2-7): DTGVSQNPRHKITKRGQNVTFRCDPISEHNRLYWYRQTLGQGPEFLTYFQNEAQLEKSRLLSDRFSAERPKGSFSTLEIQRTEQGDSAMYLCASSLGDLVDEQYFGPGTRLTVT.